These 22 T cell receptor beta chains were sequenced from one sample in a study of blood T cells in healthy people across ages. A second roughly 6 to 12 cycle PCR used barcoded and J-beta primers. A single record per CDR3 protein comes from TCRdb applying MiXCR to the 5' RACE reads. Among roughly 800,000 distinct CDR3 sequences listed, 58% were seen once. The specimen sequenced was blood. All receptors derive from a man under 40 in good health.

CDR3 DNA: TGTGCCAGTTACGCTAGCGGGAGTTACAATGAGCAGTTCTTC. Translation gives CASYASGSYNEQFF. The V and J genes are TRBV6-2 or TRBV6-3 and TRBJ2-1; TRBD2 agrees at 10 bases. Germline CDR1 is MNHEY and CDR2 is SVGEGT. The junction had 6 bases not matched to a gene; V was cut back by 9 bases and J by 4 bases. CDR3 length: 14 residues.

J is TRBJ2-7 and V is TRBV20-1; 9 nucleotides line up with TRBD2. CDR1 and CDR2 from the germline V gene are DFQATT and SNEGSKA (reference sequence). The CDR3 extends over 15 amino acids. J gave up 3 bases and V 0 bases, and 6 bases lay outside the gene matches. The DNA for the CDR3 is TGCAGTGCTAGAGATCCGGCGGGAGGGCTCTACGAGCAGTACTTC. The encoded protein is CSARDPAGGLYEQYF.

This chain links TRBV6-2 or TRBV6-3 with TRBJ1-5; 7 positions agree with TRBD1. CDR3 length equals 14 residues. V was clipped by 6 bases and J by 3 bases; unmatched bases: 5. The germline CDR1 and CDR2 sequences are MNHEY and SVGEGT. CDR3 coding DNA: TGTGCCAGCAGAGATACAGGGGTCAATCAGCCCCAGCATTTT. This sequence encodes CASRDTGVNQPQHF.

This clonotype was recorded a few times. The genes are TRBV7-3 and TRBJ2-1; D is perhaps TRBD2 (6 bases). The CDR3 extends over 15 amino acids. Germline V lookup: CDR1 SGHTA, CDR2 FQGTGA. Trimming cost V 4 bases and J 4 bases, with 14 bases left between them. CDR3 nucleotide sequence: TGTGCCAGCAGCTCGACTAGTATGGGGTACAATGAGCAGTTCTTC. It yields the protein CASSSTSMGYNEQFF.

The CDR3 here is CASSLNTGGADYGYTF. The CDR3 DNA is TGCGCCAGCAGCTTAAACACAGGGGGCGCAGACTATGGCTACACCTTC. The chain recombines TRBV5-1 with TRBJ1-2; 9 positions match TRBD1. Germline V gene lookup returns CDR1 SGHRS and CDR2 YFSETQ. The J segment lost 3 bases and the V segment lost 2 bases, leaving 8 bases of the junction unmatched. The CDR3 is made up of 16 amino acids.

The chain couples TRBV29-1 to TRBJ1-5; 8 nucleotides line up with TRBD1. Trimming at V came to 5 bases and at J to 3 bases, leaving 6 bases not matched to a gene. Germline CDR1 reads SQVTM; CDR2 reads ANQGSEA. This CDR3 comprises 14 residues. The CDR3 loop reads CSVTQGAYNQPQHF. The CDR3 DNA reads as TGCAGCGTTACTCAGGGGGCCTACAATCAGCCCCAGCATTTT.

The CDR3 DNA reads TGTGCCAGCAGCTTGACGTTGCGACAAGAGACCCAGTACTTC. It codes for CASSLTLRQETQYF. The J gene is TRBJ2-5, the V gene TRBV5-6; D remains ambiguous. V gave up 1 base and J gave up 2 bases, with 9 bases separating them. The CDR3 is 14 amino acids. Per germline, CDR1 SGHDT and CDR2 YYEEEE.

This clonotype came up a few times. This rearrangement joins TRBV15 to TRBJ2-6, with a possible D match to TRBD1 (6 bases). Germline lookup yields CDR1 LNHNV and CDR2 YYDKDF (reference sequence). The CDR3 extends over 15 amino acids. Trimming shortened V by 4 bases and J by 4 bases, and 11 bases separated the two germline ends. CDR3 sequence reads: CATSTLTGGANVLTF. CDR3 in DNA: TGTGCCACCAGCACATTAACAGGGGGGGCCAACGTCCTGACTTTC.

The CDR3 DNA sequence: TGCAGTGCTAGATCCTCTAGCTCCTCCTACGAGCAGTACTTC. It is translated as CSARSSSSSYEQYF. This sequence joins TRBV20-1 and TRBJ2-7, with D possibly TRBD2 on 5 matching bases. The CDR3 runs to 14 residues. Between the trimmed V and J ends, which lost 2 bases and 0 bases, there was a span of 11 bases. Per germline, CDR1 DFQATT and CDR2 SNEGSKA (reference sequence).

This chain links TRBV12-5 with TRBJ2-1; D is tentatively TRBD1 or TRBD2 (5 bases each). The CDR3 consists of 16 residues. Germline V CDR1 and CDR2: LGHNT, FRNRAP. The V end lost 5 bases, the J end lost 5 bases, and 19 bases lay between the germline ends. For the CDR3, the DNA is TGTGCTAGTGGTCCGCGTCCGGGACGGACCCACAATGAGCAGTTCTTC. Encoded protein: CASGPRPGRTHNEQFF. Complete variable domain (other parts from reference TRBV12-5 and TRBJ2-1): DARVTQTPRHKVTEMGQEVTMRCQPILGHNTVFWYRQTMMQGLELLAYFRNRAPLDDSGMPKDRFSAEMPDATLATLKIQPSEPRDSAVYFCASGPRPGRTHNEQFFGPGTRLTVL.

The rearrangement links TRBV12-3 or TRBV12-4 to TRBJ2-1; D is tentatively TRBD1 or TRBD2 (6 bases each). The CDR3 covers 16 residues. V lost 3 bases to trimming and J lost 8 bases, with 20 bases between them. The CDR3 here is CASSFRGLGTFDEQFF. The DNA of the CDR3 is TGTGCCAGCAGTTTCAGGGGACTCGGGACATTCGATGAGCAGTTCTTC.

This rearrangement joins TRBV15 to TRBJ2-7, with D possibly being TRBD1 or TRBD2 (6 bases each). Looked up from germline, CDR1 is LNHNV and CDR2 is YYDKDF (reference sequence). Between the trimmed V and J ends, which lost 6 bases and 1 base, there was a span of 16 bases. CDR3 size: 15 residues. CDR3 region: CATSEGDSLSYEQYF. Here the CDR3 DNA reads TGTGCCACCAGTGAGGGGGACTCCTTATCCTACGAGCAGTACTTC.

The J gene is TRBJ2-7, the V gene TRBV7-8; TRBD2 matches 10 bases. Trimming took 5 bases from V and 4 from J; bases not matched to a gene: 8. The CDR3 is 15 residues long. The germline CDR1 and CDR2 sequences are SGHVS and FQNEAQ. CDR3 DNA sequence: TGTGCCAGCAGCCGTGGACTAGCGGTCTTATACGAGCAGTACTTC. Its translation is CASSRGLAVLYEQYF.

This clonotype was seen just once. V usage is TRBV29-1 and J usage is TRBJ1-1; D gene unclear. V was shortened by 6 bases and J by 4 bases, with 15 bases between the two germline ends. In germline, CDR1 is SQVTM, CDR2 ANQGSEA. The CDR3 sequence is 13 residues long. CDR3 nucleotide sequence: TGCAGCGTAGGTACGACGGTTTCCACTGAAGCTTTCTTT. Encoded protein: CSVGTTVSTEAFF.

The J gene is TRBJ2-5, the V gene TRBV3-1; D might be TRBD1 or TRBD2, each matching 5 bases. Germline V lookup: CDR1 LGHDT, CDR2 YNNKEL (reference sequence). CDR3 length: 12 residues. Between the trimmed V and J ends, which lost 6 bases and 4 bases, there was a span of 9 bases. The CDR3 sequence is CASRRDPETQYF. In DNA form, the CDR3 reads TGTGCCAGCAGGAGGGACCCAGAGACCCAGTACTTC.

This chain uses TRBV6-6 with TRBJ2-5; 10 positions agree with TRBD2. The CDR3 is 17 residues long. With 6 bases clipped from V and 2 bases from J, the junction kept 12 bases outside the gene matches. Per the germline V gene, CDR1 is MNHNY and CDR2 is SVGAGI (reference sequence). CDR3 bases: TGTGCCAGCAGCCCACACCTAGCGGGGGAGAAACAAGAGACCCAGTACTTC. Its protein product is CASSPHLAGEKQETQYF.

The chain has TRBV2 and TRBJ1-2; D is perhaps TRBD1 (6 bases). Germline loops: CDR1 SNHLY, CDR2 FYNNEI. Trimming took off 6 bases at V and 6 bases at J, with 20 bases between the two ends. CDR3 length: 15 residues. The CDR3 DNA follows: TGTGCCAGCAGCCCGGGGGGGGCAGGGAACCATGGCTACACCTTC. Translated, it gives CASSPGGAGNHGYTF.

CDR3 nucleotide sequence: TGCAGCGTTGGGGTGACTACCGACAATGAGCAGTTCTTC. Its protein is CSVGVTTDNEQFF. The V and J genes are TRBV29-1 and TRBJ2-1, with TRBD2 as a possible D gene (5 bases). There are 13 residues in the CDR3. Germline CDR1 and CDR2: SQVTM and ANQGSEA. Trimming cost V 4 bases and J 5 bases, with 12 bases left between them.

The genes are TRBV27 and TRBJ1-5; D is unresolved. Germline loops: CDR1 MNHEY, CDR2 SMNVEV (reference sequence). The CDR3 is 13 amino acids. Trimming took off 5 bases at V and 7 bases at J, with 12 bases between the two ends. The CDR3 DNA reads as TGTGCCAGCAGTGTGGACCGAGGACAGCCCCAGCATTTT. This encodes CASSVDRGQPQHF.

In this sample, this clonotype turned up a few times. The V gene is TRBV20-1, the J gene TRBJ2-5; possibly TRBD1 for D (5 bases). Germline V lookup: CDR1 DFQATT, CDR2 SNEGSKA (reference sequence). V lost 1 base and J lost 1, with 13 bases in between. The CDR3 has 15 amino acids. CDR3 nucleotides: TGCAGTGCTAGAGGGGTTCGACAGCCCCAAGAGACCCAGTACTTC. It yields the protein CSARGVRQPQETQYF.

The chain links TRBV20-1 to TRBJ2-5; D is perhaps TRBD2 (5 bases). CDR1 and CDR2 (germline): DFQATT, SNEGSKA (reference sequence). Trimming cost V 5 bases and J 11 bases, with 18 bases left between them. The CDR3 contains 12 residues. Written as DNA, the CDR3 is TGCAGTGCTCTTCATTCCGGGAATGAGCAGTACTTC. Translation gives CSALHSGNEQYF.

This clonotype appeared a few times. CDR3 sequence: CASSQDRGLSDEQYF. CDR3 DNA sequence: TGTGCCAGCAGCCAAGATAGGGGGCTATCTGACGAGCAGTACTTC. The chain joins TRBV4-2 to TRBJ2-7; 7 nucleotides align to TRBD1. This CDR3 spans 15 amino acids. The V gene end was trimmed by 0 bases and the J gene end by 5 bases; junction bases not matched to a gene: 7. Germline V gene lookup returns CDR1 LGHNA and CDR2 YNFKEQ.